The rows below give T cell receptor beta chains drawn from one sample of a study of spatial heterogeneity in lung cancer. One entry per CDR3 protein results from TCRdb running MiXCR on the 5' RACE reads. The data contain about 120,000 distinct CDR3 sequences, over 9% of them singletons. This material consisted of PBMCs, taken at follow-up. All receptors derive from a male donor with early-stage non-small cell lung cancer. Both conserved end residues are part of each CDR3. D genes are given only for firm matches. The size of a clone is reported for some rows only, either as once, few or many, or as a class for expanded clones.

J	size	D	V	CDR3	DNA
TRBJ1-6	few	NA	TRBV20-1	CSARPLRSNYNSPLHF	TGCAGTGCTAGACCCCTTAGATCCAACTATAATTCACCCCTCCACTTT
TRBJ1-1	many	NA	TRBV7-9	CASSSQSRRAFF	TGTGCCAGCAGCAGTCAAAGCAGGAGAGCTTTCTTT
TRBJ2-7	NA	TRBD1	TRBV28	CASRPGGGYEQYF	TGTGCCAGCAGGCCAGGGGGCGGGTACGAGCAGTACTTC
TRBJ2-4	NA	NA	TRBV7-9	CASSRIDPLERYIQYF	TGTGCCAGCAGCAGAATCGATCCCCTCGAGAGATACATTCAGTACTTC
TRBJ2-3	NA	TRBD1	TRBV6-4	CASSEGQGPTDTQYF	TGTGCCAGCAGCGAGGGACAGGGCCCTACAGATACGCAGTATTTT
TRBJ2-5	many	TRBD2	TRBV9	CASSVGGSGGLQETQYF	TGTGCCAGCAGCGTAGGAGGTAGCGGGGGCCTCCAAGAGACCCAGTACTTC
TRBJ2-1	many	NA	TRBV12-3/TRBV12-4	CASSTHENEQFF	TGTGCCAGCAGCACCCATGAGAATGAGCAGTTCTTC
TRBJ2-7	NA	TRBD1	TRBV10-3	CAIGQGSSYEQYF	TGTGCCATAGGACAGGGGAGCTCCTACGAGCAGTACTTC
TRBJ1-1	many	NA	TRBV27	CASSLVSTTVLREAFF	TGTGCCAGCAGTTTGGTCTCCACGACGGTCCTAAGAGAAGCTTTCTTT
TRBJ2-7	few	NA	TRBV27	CASSSPGVEQYF	TGTGCCAGCAGTTCTCCGGGGGTAGAGCAGTACTTC
TRBJ2-1	few	TRBD2	TRBV5-6	CASSYAGTSGYNEQFF	TGTGCCAGCAGCTACGCCGGGACTAGCGGATACAATGAGCAGTTCTTC
TRBJ2-5	many	NA	TRBV18	CASSPVRQQETQYF	TGTGCCAGCTCACCGGTTAGACAGCAAGAGACCCAGTACTTC
TRBJ1-1	many	TRBD1	TRBV20-1	CSAHRDRGRMNTEAFF	TGCAGTGCTCATCGGGACAGGGGTAGAATGAACACTGAAGCTTTCTTT
TRBJ1-3	few	TRBD1	TRBV3-1	CASSATGGGGNTIYF	TGTGCCAGCAGCGCAACAGGGGGCGGTGGAAACACCATATATTTT
TRBJ2-7	once	NA	TRBV3-1	CASSQGTQYYEQYF	TGTGCCAGCAGCCAAGGGACACAATACTACGAGCAGTACTTC
TRBJ1-5	many	NA	TRBV4-2	CASSQAKSNQPQHF	TGTGCCAGCAGCCAAGCGAAAAGCAATCAGCCCCAGCATTTT
TRBJ2-7	few	TRBD2	TRBV4-2	CASSQDRGGPPYEQYF	TGTGCCAGCAGCCAAGATCGGGGGGGGCCCCCTTACGAGCAGTACTTC
TRBJ2-6	NA	NA	TRBV28	CASRPPQGSGANVLTF	TGTGCCAGCAGGCCGCCGCAGGGGTCCGGGGCCAACGTCCTGACTTTC
TRBJ1-6	many	TRBD1	TRBV7-2	CASSLVGTGGRSPLHF	TGTGCCAGCAGCTTAGTCGGGACAGGGGGCCGATCACCCCTCCACTTT
TRBJ2-2	few	TRBD1	TRBV11-2	CASSFMTGRNTGELFF	TGTGCCAGCAGCTTCATGACAGGGAGGAACACCGGGGAGCTGTTTTTT
TRBJ1-6	NA	NA	TRBV5-6	CASNLWGRESLNSPLHF	TGTGCCAGCAACTTGTGGGGCAGGGAATCCCTTAATTCACCCCTCCACTTT
TRBJ2-4	few	NA	TRBV7-9	CASSLGSPGNIQYF	TGTGCCAGCAGCTTGGGGAGCCCTGGCAACATTCAGTACTTC
TRBJ1-2	many	NA	TRBV7-2	CASSLAGSGYTF	TGTGCCAGCAGCTTAGCAGGGTCCGGCTACACCTTC
TRBJ2-7	few	NA	TRBV7-9	CASSLGRDYEQYF	TGTGCCAGCAGCTTAGGCCGAGACTACGAGCAGTACTTC
TRBJ1-6	NA	TRBD1	TRBV4-2	CASSQEWDSGNSPLHF	TGTGCCAGCAGCCAAGAGTGGGACAGCGGGAATTCACCCCTCCACTTT
TRBJ2-2	few	NA	TRBV20-1	CRARANTGELFF	TGCAGGGCTCGGGCCAACACCGGGGAGCTGTTTTTT
TRBJ1-5	many	NA	TRBV6-4	CASSDWAGPGQPQHF	TGTGCCAGCAGTGACTGGGCAGGGCCGGGTCAGCCCCAGCATTTT
TRBJ2-5	few	TRBD2	TRBV7-9	CASSPGGWRAQETQYF	TGTGCCAGCAGCCCGGGAGGGTGGCGGGCCCAAGAGACCCAGTACTTC